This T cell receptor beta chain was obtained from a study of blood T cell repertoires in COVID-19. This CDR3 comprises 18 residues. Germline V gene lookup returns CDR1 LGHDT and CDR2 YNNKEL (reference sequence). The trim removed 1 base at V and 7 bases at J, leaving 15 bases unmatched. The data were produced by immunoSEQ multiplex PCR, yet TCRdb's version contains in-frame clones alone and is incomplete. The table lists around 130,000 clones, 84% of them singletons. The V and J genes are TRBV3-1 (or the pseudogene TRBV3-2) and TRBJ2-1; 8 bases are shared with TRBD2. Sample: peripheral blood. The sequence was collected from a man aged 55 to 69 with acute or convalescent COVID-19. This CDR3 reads CASSQARPAQRERNEQFF. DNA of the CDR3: TGTGCCAGCAGCCAAGCAAGGCCGGCACAGCGGGAGCGGAATGAGCAGTTCTTC.